The text below deals with one T cell receptor (beta chain). Its specificity is not known. This sample is part of a study of human T cells and chemical hapten exposure. Individual cDNA molecules received unique molecular identifiers in the library. One entry per CDR3 protein results from TCRdb running MiXCR on the RACE reads. The table includes about 49,000 distinct CDR3 sequences, approximately 9.1% detected once. General study findings and limits: DPC sensitization produced no change in TCRs with frequency above 1 in 1000.

Time point meaning: patch test 1, 2 weeks after DPC sensitization. Noted treatment: therapeutic diphenylcyclopropenone sensitization with weekly scalp DPC. Researchers sampled blood before each patch test went on. Trimming removed 2 bases at V and 10 bases at J, with 9 bases between. In germline, CDR1 is ENHRY, CDR2 SYGVKD. The CDR3 has 12 amino acids. The gene calls are TRBV10-3 and TRBJ2-1; unclear D gene. This specimen consisted of whole blood, obtained in connection with sensitization to the hapten diphenylcyclopropenone (DPC). The origin of this receptor is a woman in her 50s with alopecia areata. Some clones in this sample may be carry-over from other donors' samples. The CDR3, as DNA: TGTGCCATCAGTGAGCCCACTAAGGAGCAGTTCTTC. This gives the protein CAISEPTKEQFF.